This note documents a single T cell receptor (beta chain) sequence. This clonotype was counted a few times. The specificity of this receptor is unknown. No much larger clonotype is one base removed from it; base qualities were not supplied. This record belongs to a study of human T cells and chemical hapten exposure (dated by TCRdb to about 2021). Study-wide context: For sensitization, 2% DPC in acetone was applied to a roughly 2 cm by roughly 2 cm area of upper inner arm skin. Libraries were pooled for sequencing, and per-sample TCR yields varied mainly because of small differences in library volumes within the pool. Roughly 30 alopecia patients provided blood for TCR sequencing at one to four time points (pre-sensitization, 2, 6 and 24 weeks). Patch testing was performed on the upper back with Finn chambers containing 0.01% DPC, and the patch tests were scored after 6 days according to International Contact Dermatitis Research Group standards. The patient cohort, mostly female, included alopecia areata with under or over 50% scalp involvement, alopecia totalis and alopecia universalis. Throughout the approximately 24-week study period, patients were also given weekly therapeutic DPC doses on the scalp. In alopecia patients, the study followed how the peripheral blood TCR repertoire changed in vivo over primary and secondary sensitization to diphenylcyclopropenone (DPC), a hapten. Blood was sampled from patients pre-sensitization (week 0) and at 2, 6 and about 24 weeks after DPC sensitization. Findings and caveats that apply to the study as a whole: Significantly more large CDR3 similarity clusters were formed by expanded TCRs than by pre-sensitization or healthy control sets, consistent with antigen-driven responses. Repeated subsampling changed both the strength of the expansion versus patch-test correlation and the threshold at which that correlation became significant. Because every patient had alopecia, a presumed autoimmune disease, the patients' immune response might differ from that of healthy individuals. A positive correlation was found between the number of PT1 expanded TCRs and patch test score, with significance reached at thresholds 8, 16 and 32 but not 4. DPC sensitization did not change how many TCRs were above 1 in 1000 frequency, and no evidence was found of alterations in global repertoire structure.

The meaning of the sample's time point label: patch test 2, 6 weeks after DPC sensitization. The treatment or condition label for this specimen denotes: therapeutic diphenylcyclopropenone sensitization with weekly scalp DPC. At every patch-test visit, the blood draw took place before the patch test was put on. Eligible patients were aged 18 to 70, diagnosed with alopecia, deemed suitable for DPC therapy, and excluded if pregnant. Total RNA was isolated from unfractionated whole blood collected in Tempus Blood RNA tubes. The library was prepared using RACE. The listed sequencing device is NextSeq 500. Library preparation attached unique molecular identifiers to individual cDNA molecules for quantitative, reproducible TCR counting. Each blood RNA sample was used to sequence both TCR alpha and TCR beta chains. The authors' pipeline ran thus. A median of roughly 98,000 TCRs per sample was observed, with a range of roughly 20,000 to 700,000. The Decombinator software suite was used to annotate V, J and CDR3 in the TCR reads. For the PS versus PT1 abundance plots, all samples were subsampled to the same number of TCRs (28,000). Expanded TCRs were defined as absent before sensitization and observed at least eight times at the 2-week time point. TCRdb passed the public sequencing reads through fastp at Q25 and MiXCR, retaining productive beta sequences. One record per CDR3 amino acid sequence lists the most common genes and DNA. The V and J calls were determined by TCRdb, not by the authors. The sample table lists 120,000 to 150,000 distinct CDR3 sequences, 10% to 15% of them with a count of one. The ten largest clones represent less than 1.5% of the sample.

The germline V end is reduced by 6 bases and the J end by 6 bases; junction bases left unmatched: 11. CDR1 SGHTA and CDR2 FQGNSA are derived from the germline V gene. The CDR3 goes from the cysteine to the phenylalanine over 15 residues. Only the CDR3 part of the read is kept: 45 bases, read in frame from the first base. The sample in question was whole blood, obtained in connection with sensitization to the hapten diphenylcyclopropenone (DPC). The receptor was isolated from a woman aged 45-59 years with alopecia areata. Some clones in this sample may be carry-over from other donors' samples. The V and J genes are TRBV7-2 and TRBJ2-7; 10 middle bases align to TRBD2. The CDR3 protein: CASSPVIAGGREQYF. The nucleotide sequence reads TGTGCCAGCAGTCCAGTTATAGCGGGAGGACGCGAGCAGTACTTC.